This T cell receptor beta chain was found in a study of early T cells in non-severe SARS-CoV-2 infection. Individual cDNA molecules received unique molecular identifiers during library preparation. TCRdb fed the 5' RACE reads into MiXCR, producing one record per CDR3 protein. The table records approximately 66,000 distinct CDR3 sequences, roughly 13% of them present only once. This clonotype has a count of ten or more. Germline values: CDR1 SGHRS, CDR2 YFSETQ. There are 15 residues in the CDR3. With V trimmed by 0 bases and J by 1 base, 3 bases remained unmatched. This TCR was sampled from an adult who was a healthcare worker with PCR-confirmed SARS-CoV-2 infection or an uninfected control (not recorded which). The J gene is TRBJ2-5, the V gene TRBV5-1; 7 bases are shared with TRBD1. Sequencing used whole blood. The CDR3 DNA is TGCGCCAGCAGCTTGGGGGACAGCCCCCAAGAGACCCAGTACTTC. Translated: CASSLGDSPQETQYF.